Included here is one T cell receptor (beta chain) sequence, with context. The CDR3 contains 15 residues. Trimming cost V 3 bases and J 3 bases, with 11 bases left between them. Per the germline V gene, CDR1 is SGHTA and CDR2 is FQGNSA. Using immunoSEQ multiplex PCR, the repertoire was profiled, and TCRdb retains in-frame clones only, with some absent. In the table there are some 220,000 clones, approximately 80% of which are singletons. This record comes from a study of blood T cell repertoires in COVID-19. Study-wide background: The origin of the acute and convalescent COVID-19 samples was the United States, Italy and Spain. The cDNA or gDNA used as material had been derived from T cells, B-cell-depleted T cells, or PBMCs.

The sample was peripheral blood. The clonotype comes from a woman aged 60 to 75 who had recovered from COVID-19. The genes are TRBV7-2 and TRBJ2-2; possibly TRBD1 for D (5 bases). The CDR3 DNA reads as TGTGCCAGCAGCTTCGACAGAGGCTACACCGGGGAGCTGTTTTTT. Its translation: CASSFDRGYTGELFF.